This passage covers 12 T cell receptor beta chains from one sample sequenced in a study of blood T cell repertoires in COVID-19. Some clones are missing from TCRdb's copy, which holds only in-frame ones; the method was immunoSEQ multiplex PCR. The sample consists of approximately 90,000 clones, approximately 89% of them appearing once. The specimen sequenced was peripheral blood. The receptors shown here come from a human donor with acute or convalescent COVID-19. The donor label of this sample is uncertain.

The chain couples TRBV7-3 to TRBJ2-1; the match to TRBD2 covers 10 bases. The J segment lost 9 bases and the V segment lost 4 bases, leaving 9 bases of the junction unmatched. The germline V gene encodes CDR1 SGHTA and CDR2 FQGTGA. This CDR3 region has 15 residues. In nucleotides, the CDR3 is TGTGCCAGCAGCTCAATAGCGGGGGGAATAGTTGAGCAGTTCTTC. Translation gives CASSSIAGGIVEQFF.

The rearrangement joins TRBV3-1 (or the pseudogene TRBV3-2) to TRBJ2-6, with D possibly TRBD1 on 5 matching bases. Trimming took off 1 base at V and 7 bases at J, with 8 bases between the two ends. This CDR3 has 14 amino acids. CDR1 and CDR2 (germline): LGHDT, YNNKEL (reference sequence). CDR3 region: CASSQVRGANVLTF. CDR3 sequence (DNA): TGTGCCAGCAGCCAAGTTAGGGGAGCCAACGTCCTGACTTTC.

The V gene is TRBV28, the J gene TRBJ1-5; 7 positions match TRBD1. Germline V gives CDR1 MDHEN, CDR2 SYDVKM. Trimming at V came to 2 bases and at J to 10 bases, leaving 5 bases not matched to a gene. The CDR3 is 13 amino acids. This CDR3 reads CASSLGTVSPQHF. In nucleotides, the CDR3 is TGTGCCAGCAGTTTAGGGACAGTGTCCCCCCAGCATTTT.

The chain employs TRBV5-6 and TRBJ2-1; 7 bases are a match to TRBD1. V lost 2 bases and J lost 1; bases outside the gene matches: 3. The CDR3 is 15 amino acids. Per germline, CDR1 SGHDT and CDR2 YYEEEE. The CDR3 nucleotides are TGTGCCAGCAGCTTAGAGGGGGCTTCCTACAATGAGCAGTTCTTC. Protein product: CASSLEGASYNEQFF.

This clone was seen only a few times. The chain uses TRBV4-2 and TRBJ1-5; 8 bases align to TRBD1. With 4 bases clipped from V and 1 base from J, the junction kept 0 bases outside the gene matches. Germline CDR1 is LGHNA and CDR2 is YNFKEQ. The CDR3 length is 14 residues. The CDR3 protein is CASSRTGSNQPQHF. DNA of the CDR3: TGTGCCAGCAGCCGGACAGGGAGCAATCAGCCCCAGCATTTT.

The chain couples TRBV9 to TRBJ2-3, with D perhaps matching TRBD2 (6 bases). V was pared by 1 base and J by 2 bases, with 11 bases between. CDR1 and CDR2 (germline): SGDLS, YYNGEE. The CDR3 contains 15 residues. The CDR3 region is CASSVRAGPTDTQYF. The CDR3, as DNA: TGTGCCAGCAGCGTAAGGGCGGGGCCCACAGATACGCAGTATTTT. The full variable domain, its missing parts supplied by reference TRBV9 and TRBJ2-3, is DSGVTQTPKHLITATGQRVTLRCSPRSGDLSVYWYQQSLDQGLQFLIQYYNGEERAKGNILERFSAQQFPDLHSELNLSSLELGDSALYFCASSVRAGPTDTQYFGPGTRLTVL.

J is TRBJ2-3 and V is TRBV7-9; no definite D call. Germline CDR1 and CDR2: SEHNR and FQNEAQ (reference sequence). This CDR3 is 14 amino acids long. V lost 4 bases and J lost 2, with 10 bases in between. The CDR3 DNA is TGTGCCAGCAGCTCTTCGACAAACACAGATACGCAGTATTTT. As protein: CASSSSTNTDTQYF.

The gene calls are TRBV20-1 and TRBJ1-2; no clear D. Trimming stripped 6 bases from V and 5 bases from J, with 10 bases between. This CDR3 is built from 11 residues. Germline V gives CDR1 DFQATT, CDR2 SNEGSKA (reference sequence). The CDR3 nucleotides read TGCAGTGCCGAGCCCGGGTATGGCTACACCTTC. It codes for CSAEPGYGYTF.

The chain employs TRBV5-1 and TRBJ1-6; D ambiguous. CDR1 SGHRS and CDR2 YFSETQ come from the germline V gene. The V end lost 0 bases, the J end lost 8 bases, and 6 bases lay between the germline ends. The CDR3 totals 13 residues. The CDR3 DNA follows: TGCGCCAGCAGCTTGGCCGCGGATTCACCCCTCCACTTT. This codes for CASSLAADSPLHF.

Only one count was recorded for this clone. J is TRBJ2-5 and V is TRBV5-1; a weak D match, TRBD2 (7 bases). This CDR3 spans 16 amino acids. Germline V gene lookup returns CDR1 SGHRS and CDR2 YFSETQ. The V gene lost 0 bases and the J gene lost 2 bases, with 14 bases spanning the gap. The CDR3 DNA is TGCGCCAGCAGCTTGGAGGGGGGGCCGGGGCAAGAGACCCAGTACTTC. It is translated as CASSLEGGPGQETQYF.

The chain is built from TRBV28 and TRBJ2-7; TRBD1 matches at 8 bases. The CDR3 spans 14 residues. V lost 5 bases to trimming and J lost 3 bases; unmatched junction nucleotides: 6. Germline V gives CDR1 MDHEN, CDR2 SYDVKM. The CDR3 sequence: CASSKQGVNYEQYF. Written as DNA, the CDR3 is TGTGCCAGCAGTAAACAGGGGGTGAACTACGAGCAGTACTTC.

The V and J genes are TRBV11-2 and TRBJ2-7, with D unresolved. V was pared by 5 bases and J by 4 bases, with 9 bases between. The CDR3 runs 12 residues. From germline, CDR1 is SGHAT and CDR2 FQNNGV. In nucleotides, the CDR3 is TGTGCCAGCAGCCTCACAACGTACGAGCAGTACTTC. Protein product: CASSLTTYEQYF.